The clone carrying this T cell receptor beta chain occurred a few times. The antigen remains unidentified. The data stem from a study of T-cell memory formation after mild COVID-19. Overall study: In these data, TCR clusters were largely donor specific.

Each CDR3 protein gets one entry after TCRdb re-called the 5' RACE reads with MiXCR. The sample lists some 190,000 distinct CDR3 sequences, about a sixth occurring once. Findings of the study overall: Some clones that responded turned up in pre-infection memory, which suggests that cross-reactive memory joined in. Clones contracting across day 15 to 85 had a balanced CD4/CD8 profile; later expanding clones leaned CD4+.

This CDR3 contains 12 residues. The germline CDR1 and CDR2 sequences are KGHSH and LQKENI. The V end lost 4 bases, the J end lost 6 bases, and 8 bases lay between the germline ends. Sequenced material: PBMCs or a T cell subset sorted from them (not recorded which). The sequence was collected from an adult woman who had mild COVID-19 (a few samples of this study predate the infection). Cell type and time point are not known. The chain couples TRBV18 to TRBJ2-3; no definite D call. The CDR3 coding sequence is TGTGCCAGCTCACAGGCTCGCGATACGCAGTATTTT. Residues: CASSQARDTQYF.